The clone carrying this T cell receptor beta chain was observed once. This record comes from a study of T cell responses to AZD1222 COVID-19 vaccine. The CDR3 has 13 amino acids. V gave up 2 bases and J gave up 8 bases, with 15 bases separating them. Germline V CDR1 and CDR2: GTSNPN, SVGIG (reference sequence). Data came from immunoSEQ multiplex PCR; TCRdb stores just in-frame clones and leaves some out. This table holds 150,000 to 200,000 clones, roughly 88% found once. The receptor was derived from an adult who received the AZD1222 COVID-19 vaccine. Sequencing was performed on peripheral blood, taken 28 days after the second AZD1222 dose. The rearrangement joins TRBV30 to TRBJ1-2, with D hard to call. The CDR3 sequence is CAWSPLPEEGYTF. The CDR3 coding sequence is TGTGCCTGGAGTCCACTTCCAGAGGAGGGCTACACCTTC.